A selection of T cell receptor beta chains follows, all from one sample in a study of regulatory T cells in long-lasting Graves disease. MiXCR, applied by TCRdb to the multiplex PCR reads, yields one record per CDR3 protein. The sample records about 360,000 distinct CDR3 sequences, 15% to 20% being singletons. The same sample was also used in a study of T cells in Graves' hyperthyroidism and ophthalmopathy.

Sequencing was performed on peripheral blood mononuclear cells (PBMCs), taken at new diagnosis, from a patient treated with antithyroid drugs. The receptors derive from a woman in her late teens or twenties with Graves disease. Both conserved end residues are part of each CDR3. The order of the fields is J gene, V gene, D gene, clone size, CDR3 DNA, CDR3 protein. D genes are given only for firm matches. Clone size appears in some rows only: once, few, many, or a class for an expanded clone.

J gene: TRBJ2-5
V gene: TRBV20-1
D gene: .
clone size: .
CDR3 DNA: TGCAGTGCCATGGACAGAACGCAAGAGACCCAGTACTTC
CDR3 protein: CSAMDRTQETQYF

J gene: TRBJ2-7
V gene: TRBV15
D gene: TRBD2
clone size: many
CDR3 DNA: TGTGCCACCAGCAGCCGACTAGCGGGAGGGATTGACTACGAGCAGTACTTC
CDR3 protein: CATSSRLAGGIDYEQYF

J gene: TRBJ1-5
V gene: TRBV18
D gene: .
clone size: many
CDR3 DNA: TGTGCCAGCTCACCAGAGTCAAATAGCAATCAGCCCCAGCATTTT
CDR3 protein: CASSPESNSNQPQHF

J gene: TRBJ2-5
V gene: TRBV5-1
D gene: .
clone size: many
CDR3 DNA: TGCGCCAGCAGCTTGAGCGGAAATCAAGAGACCCAGTACTTC
CDR3 protein: CASSLSGNQETQYF

J gene: TRBJ1-1
V gene: TRBV20-1
D gene: TRBD1
clone size: many
CDR3 DNA: TGCAGTGGGACAGGGGGATACACTGAAGCTTTCTTT
CDR3 protein: CSGTGGYTEAFF

J gene: TRBJ2-6
V gene: TRBV30
D gene: TRBD1
clone size: many
CDR3 DNA: TGTGCCTGGAGTGAACAGGGGTCTGGGGCCAACGTCCTGACTTTC
CDR3 protein: CAWSEQGSGANVLTF

J gene: TRBJ2-2
V gene: TRBV6-1
D gene: TRBD2
clone size: .
CDR3 DNA: TGTGCCAGCAGGGCGGAAGCGGGGGGGCCTAGGGAGCTGTTTTTT
CDR3 protein: CASRAEAGGPRELFF

J gene: TRBJ1-6
V gene: TRBV7-9
D gene: .
clone size: .
CDR3 DNA: TGTGCCAGCAGCACCCGCTCTGGGGGGGCCATTTCACCCCTCCACTTT
CDR3 protein: CASSTRSGGAISPLHF

J gene: TRBJ1-5
V gene: TRBV20-1
D gene: .
clone size: few
CDR3 DNA: TGCAGCGTTAGAGGCGGTCAGCCCCAGCATTTT
CDR3 protein: CSVRGGQPQHF

J gene: TRBJ2-5
V gene: TRBV2
D gene: .
clone size: few
CDR3 DNA: TGTGCCAGCAGAGGACTCCTCCAAGAGACCCAGTACTTC
CDR3 protein: CASRGLLQETQYF

J gene: TRBJ2-5
V gene: TRBV11-2
D gene: .
clone size: many
CDR3 DNA: TGTGCCAGCAGCTTAGGACAGGGAGGCGAAGAGACCCAGTACTTC
CDR3 protein: CASSLGQGGEETQYF

J gene: TRBJ2-1
V gene: TRBV20-1
D gene: TRBD2
clone size: many
CDR3 DNA: TGCAGTGCTAGACCCAAGACTAGCGGGAGACACAATGAGCAGTTCTTC
CDR3 protein: CSARPKTSGRHNEQFF

J gene: TRBJ2-1
V gene: TRBV5-1
D gene: TRBD1
clone size: many
CDR3 DNA: TGTGCCAGCAGCCGGCCGGGACAGGGGGACAATGAGCAGTTCTTC
CDR3 protein: CASSRPGQGDNEQFF

J gene: TRBJ2-7
V gene: TRBV28
D gene: TRBD2
clone size: .
CDR3 DNA: TGTGCCAGCAAAAGCGGGGGGGGATACTCCTACGAGCAGTACTTC
CDR3 protein: CASKSGGGYSYEQYF

J gene: TRBJ2-1
V gene: TRBV6-2/TRBV6-3
D gene: TRBD1
clone size: many
CDR3 DNA: TGTGCCAGCTCGACGCGGACAGGGGACTACAATGAGCAGTTCTTC
CDR3 protein: CASSTRTGDYNEQFF

J gene: TRBJ2-7
V gene: TRBV4-2
D gene: .
clone size: many
CDR3 DNA: TGTGCCAGCAGCCAAGATGAGGGTTTCTACGAGCAGTACTTC
CDR3 protein: CASSQDEGFYEQYF

J gene: TRBJ2-1
V gene: TRBV7-6
D gene: TRBD2
clone size: many
CDR3 DNA: TGTGCCAGCAGCTTAGAAGGGACTAGCGGGAGGGCCCACAATGTTGAGCAGTTCTTC
CDR3 protein: CASSLEGTSGRAHNVEQFF

J gene: TRBJ2-2
V gene: TRBV12-3/TRBV12-4
D gene: .
clone size: many
CDR3 DNA: TGTGCCAGCAGTTTATCTTGGGACCGAAACACCGGGGAGCTGTTTTTT
CDR3 protein: CASSLSWDRNTGELFF

J gene: TRBJ2-7
V gene: TRBV20-1
D gene: .
clone size: .
CDR3 DNA: TGCAGTGTTAGGGGGGGGGCCTTCTACGAGCAGTACTTC
CDR3 protein: CSVRGGAFYEQYF

J gene: TRBJ1-6
V gene: TRBV28
D gene: .
clone size: few
CDR3 DNA: TGTGCCAGCAGTAAAACTCTGAGCTCCTATAATTCACCCCTCCACTTT
CDR3 protein: CASSKTLSSYNSPLHF

J gene: TRBJ1-2
V gene: TRBV5-5
D gene: .
clone size: .
CDR3 DNA: TGTGCCAGCAGCTTGGTGGGAGACGGCGGCTATGGCTACACCTTC
CDR3 protein: CASSLVGDGGYGYTF

J gene: TRBJ2-3
V gene: TRBV5-1
D gene: TRBD1
clone size: many
CDR3 DNA: TGCGCCAGCAGCCAGGGACAGGGTCTTGAAGATACGCAGTATTTT
CDR3 protein: CASSQGQGLEDTQYF

J gene: TRBJ2-7
V gene: TRBV2
D gene: TRBD2
clone size: many
CDR3 DNA: TGTGCCAGCAGTTACCCTAGCGGGGCGAACGAGCAGTACTTC
CDR3 protein: CASSYPSGANEQYF

J gene: TRBJ2-3
V gene: TRBV20-1
D gene: .
clone size: .
CDR3 DNA: TGCAGTGCTAGAGACCCCACGCGGGGTACGCAGTATTTT
CDR3 protein: CSARDPTRGTQYF

J gene: TRBJ2-1
V gene: TRBV5-5
D gene: TRBD1
clone size: .
CDR3 DNA: TGTGCCAGCAGCTTGGGGACAGGGGCTTACAATGAGCAGTTCTTC
CDR3 protein: CASSLGTGAYNEQFF

J gene: TRBJ2-1
V gene: TRBV20-1
D gene: TRBD2
clone size: .
CDR3 DNA: TGCAGTGCTACCATGACTAGCGGGAACGGGAATGAGCAGTTCTTC
CDR3 protein: CSATMTSGNGNEQFF

J gene: TRBJ2-5
V gene: TRBV14
D gene: TRBD2
clone size: .
CDR3 DNA: TGTGCCAGCAGCCAAGGACTAGCGGGGGGTGGAGAGACCCAGTACTTC
CDR3 protein: CASSQGLAGGGETQYF

J gene: TRBJ2-5
V gene: TRBV6-1
D gene: TRBD2
clone size: many
CDR3 DNA: TGTGCCAGTTCTTCTCTAGCGGGAGGGCCGAGGGGAGAGACCCAGTACTTC
CDR3 protein: CASSSLAGGPRGETQYF

J gene: TRBJ1-6
V gene: TRBV20-1
D gene: TRBD1
clone size: few
CDR3 DNA: TGCAGTGCAGCAGCCGGGACAGGCTATAATTCACCCCTCCACTTT
CDR3 protein: CSAAAGTGYNSPLHF